Described below is a single T cell receptor (beta chain) sequence and its context. Its antigen is not known. J lost 4 bases, V lost 3 bases, and 8 bases had no gene match. Germline V lookup: CDR1 LNHDA, CDR2 SQIVND (reference sequence). This CDR3 contains 17 residues. CD8 cells regarded as naive lacked CD45RO, were positively chosen for CCR7, and omitted terminally differentiated effector memory CD45RA+ cells. Only Caucasian adults living in Nashville, Tennessee made up the donor group. The sample belongs to a study of shared clonotypes between healthy human individuals. Study-level points and caveats: Sorted-subset samples were not fully sequenced, rarefaction indicated.

Study processing details: Junction-only sequences without quality scores came from ImmunoSEQ, so filtering differed. The assay was immunoSEQ multiplex PCR, and TCRdb's table has in-frame clones only and misses some. D and trimming come from the DNA, and the V and J calls and clone size come from that table. The top ten hold more than 1.5% of the sample, which has about 2.2 million clones, about 93% seen once. Sequences were obtained from naive CD8+ T cells from PBMCs. The sequence derives from a man between 18 and 35 years old in good health. Some clones in this sample may be carry-over from other donors' samples. This chain links TRBV19 with TRBJ2-3, with 12 nucleotides matching TRBD1. The CDR3 spells CASSIPAGQGAADTQYF. In DNA form, the CDR3 reads TGTGCCAGTAGTATCCCCGCGGGACAGGGGGCAGCAGATACGCAGTATTTT.